Listed here are 9 T cell receptor beta chains from one sample, sequenced in a study of shared clonotypes between healthy human individuals. Sequencing used immunoSEQ multiplex PCR; TCRdb keeps in-frame clones, though not all of them. The sample carries approximately 2,200,000 clones, more than 85% recorded once. The naive CD8 population came from CD45RO-negative cells selected for CCR7, without terminally differentiated effector memory CD45RA+ cells. The specimen sequenced was naive CD8+ T cells from PBMCs. The receptor set was obtained from a young man in good health. Some clones in this sample may be carry-over from other donors' samples.

The genes are TRBV29-1 and TRBJ2-1, with 7 bases matching TRBD2. Germline lookup yields CDR1 SQVTM and CDR2 ANQGSEA. This CDR3 comprises 13 residues. J gave up 4 bases and V 6 bases, and 6 bases lay outside the gene matches. Here the CDR3 DNA reads TGCAGCGTAGCGGGACTGATATACAATGAGCAGTTCTTC. It specifies CSVAGLIYNEQFF.

This clone was picked up a small number of times. J is TRBJ2-4 and V is TRBV7-9, with D tentatively TRBD1 (5 bases). The CDR3 contains 15 residues. Looked up from germline, CDR1 is SEHNR and CDR2 is FQNEAQ (reference sequence). With 5 bases removed from V and 9 bases from J, the gap between germline ends came to 20 bases. CDR3 DNA sequence: TGTGCCAGCAGCCCGCCGACAGCCAGGCAGAGCATTCAGTACTTC. It encodes CASSPPTARQSIQYF.

This chain uses TRBV10-3 with TRBJ2-2; D is unclear. Germline V lookup: CDR1 ENHRY, CDR2 SYGVKD. V lost 4 bases to trimming and J lost 6 bases, with 9 bases between them. The CDR3 consists of 13 residues. The DNA of the CDR3 is TGTGCCATCAGTGTCCAGGTTTCCGGGGAGCTGTTTTTT. Its protein is CAISVQVSGELFF.

As for this clone: Being one base from a much bigger clone, this may be a read error. The rearrangement links TRBV7-8 to TRBJ2-7; D uncertain. V was cut by 3 bases and J by 2 bases, with 2 bases left in between. This CDR3 spans 11 amino acids. Germline assignment: CDR1 SGHVS and CDR2 FQNEAQ. The CDR3 is CASSFAYEQYF. The CDR3 DNA reads as TGTGCCAGCAGCTTTGCCTACGAGCAGTACTTC.

The sample holds one count of this clone. The J gene is TRBJ1-4, the V gene TRBV7-6, with D tentatively TRBD1 (5 bases). Germline V gene data show CDR1 as SGHVS and CDR2 as FNYEAQ. V was trimmed by 2 bases and J by 7 bases, leaving 14 bases between them. CDR3 length: 15 residues. The CDR3 region has the DNA TGTGCCAGCAGCTTATTTGGAGACAGTACTGAAAAACTGTTTTTT. Residues: CASSLFGDSTEKLFF.

The chain is built from TRBV27 and TRBJ2-1; 10 bases match TRBD2. V trimming: 4 bases; J trimming: 10 bases; junction bases outside the gene matches: 1. Germline assignment: CDR1 MNHEY and CDR2 SMNVEV (reference sequence). CDR3 length equals 12 residues. Here the CDR3 DNA reads TGTGCCAGCAGTTATAGCGGGAGGGAGCAGTTCTTC. Amino acids: CASSYSGREQFF.

The chain is built from TRBV11-2 and TRBJ2-1; 8 nucleotides line up with TRBD2. The CDR3 is 16 residues long. The junction had 14 bases not matched to a gene; V was cut back by 5 bases and J by 8 bases. Germline assignment: CDR1 SGHAT and CDR2 FQNNGV. DNA of the CDR3: TGTGCCAGCAGCCGCCGGGAGGGATTGAGGGGAGATGAGCAGTTCTTC. It translates to CASSRREGLRGDEQFF.

The chain joins TRBV4-1 to TRBJ2-7; TRBD2 is a possible D gene (5 bases). Trimming cost V 1 base and J 7 bases, with 14 bases left between them. The germline V gene has CDR1 MGHRA and CDR2 YSYEKL. The length of the CDR3 is 14 residues. In nucleotides, the CDR3 is TGCGCCAGCAGCCAAGGTTCCCGGGAAGGGGAGCAGTACTTC. Translating it yields CASSQGSREGEQYF.

In its sample, this clone was seen a few times. CDR3 residues: CASSLERVYEQYF. The CDR3 DNA follows: TGTGCCAGCAGCTTAGAGCGGGTCTACGAGCAGTACTTC. The gene calls are TRBV7-9 and TRBJ2-7, with a weak D call TRBD2 (6 bases). Trimming cost V 1 base and J 3 bases, with 7 bases left between them. The CDR3 length is 13 residues. In germline, CDR1 is SEHNR, CDR2 FQNEAQ (reference sequence).